This is a list of T cell receptor beta chains from one sample in a study of T cells after yellow fever vaccination. TCRdb re-called the 5' RACE reads with MiXCR, one entry per CDR3 protein. Found here are around 310,000 distinct CDR3 sequences, about 4% of them singletons; the top ten hold 20% to 25%. The sequenced sample was PBMCs, obtained 5 days after the yellow fever booster vaccination. These receptors came from a man younger than 35 who received the YFV17D yellow fever vaccine. The CDR3 runs from the conserved cysteine through the conserved F or W. A D gene is named only where the DNA matches it firmly. Some rows have no size entry. The others give once, few or many, or a class for an expanded clone.

NA	NA	TRBV19	15	TRBJ1-1	TGTGCCAGTAGTATAAATATGGGCAACCCCACTGAAGCTTTCTTT	CASSINMGNPTEAFF
NA	many	TRBV3-1	15	TRBJ1-6	TGTGCCAGCAGCCTCCAACGGGGGTGGGCTTCACCCCTCCACTTT	CASSLQRGWASPLHF
TRBD1	NA	TRBV30	16	TRBJ1-2	TGTGCCTGGAGTAAGGCCGGGACAGGGCGGGTTTATGGCTACACCTTC	CAWSKAGTGRVYGYTF
NA	many	TRBV12-3/TRBV12-4	15	TRBJ1-2	TGTGCCAGCACCCTCGGGGAGGCCCAGGGCTATGGCTACACCTTC	CASTLGEAQGYGYTF
NA	many	TRBV7-9	15	TRBJ2-3	TGTGCCAGCAGCCCCTGGGACCAGAGCACAGATACGCAGTATTTT	CASSPWDQSTDTQYF
NA	many	TRBV11-2	13	TRBJ2-3	TGTGCCAGCAGCTTGGGTGTGAGGGTCACGCAGTATTTT	CASSLGVRVTQYF
NA	many	TRBV4-1	15	TRBJ1-6	TGCGCCAGCAGCCCAGGGAGCTCCTATAATTCACCCCTCCACTTT	CASSPGSSYNSPLHF
NA	many	TRBV7-2	13	TRBJ1-1	TGTGCCAGCAGCGCGCGGATGGGCCACAAAGCTTTCTTT	CASSARMGHKAFF
NA	NA	TRBV6-1	13	TRBJ1-3	TGTGCCAGCAGTCCGACCCGTGGAAACACCATATATTTT	CASSPTRGNTIYF
TRBD1	NA	TRBV6-2/TRBV6-3	15	TRBJ1-5	TGTGCCAGCAGTTTCACAGGGGGCGCGGGTCAGCCCCAGCATTTT	CASSFTGGAGQPQHF
NA	few	TRBV5-1	13	TRBJ1-1	TGCGCCAGCAGCTTCCAGGAGGCTACTGAAGCTTTCTTT	CASSFQEATEAFF
NA	many	TRBV7-6	14	TRBJ1-2	TGTGCCAGCAGCTCCACAGGGAAAAGAGCTGGCTACACCTTC	CASSSTGKRAGYTF
NA	many	TRBV5-1	14	TRBJ1-2	TGCGCCAGCAGCACGCAGGGAGGAGGGTATGGCTACACCTTC	CASSTQGGGYGYTF